This entry lists 21 T cell receptor beta chains sequenced from one sample in a study of neurological immune-mediated disorders. TCRdb re-derived calls from the 5' RACE reads in MiXCR, one entry per CDR3 protein. The table lists approximately 38,000 distinct CDR3 sequences, 7.2% of them singletons. Sequencing used CD4+ T cells from blood. The source of these receptors is a man in his fifties in good health.

The sample holds many counts of this clonotype. This chain links TRBV29-1 with TRBJ2-7; D may be TRBD2 (5 bases). V lost 7 bases and J lost 0, with 13 bases in between. This CDR3 spans 13 amino acids. Germline-derived CDR1 and CDR2 are SQVTM and ANQGSEA. The CDR3 region is CSAAGKNSYEQYF. Written as DNA, the CDR3 is TGCAGCGCAGCCGGGAAAAACTCCTACGAGCAGTACTTC.

This clonotype was picked up many times. V and J are TRBV28 and TRBJ1-2, with D hard to call. The V and J ends lost 6 bases and 6 bases respectively, with 14 bases between them. The germline gives CDR1 MDHEN, CDR2 SYDVKM. The CDR3 has 13 amino acids. The CDR3 reads CASRTIQTDGYTF. The CDR3 nucleotides read TGTGCCAGCAGGACAATTCAAACGGATGGCTACACCTTC.

This clonotype has a count of ten or more. The J gene is TRBJ2-7, the V gene TRBV7-2, with a possible D match to TRBD2 (5 bases). CDR3 size: 13 residues. V was shortened by 1 base and J by 9 bases, with 13 bases between the two germline ends. Germline V gives CDR1 SGHTA, CDR2 FQGNSA. The DNA for the CDR3 is TGTGCCAGCAGCTTAGGTCCTTCAAGCGGGCAGTACTTC. It yields the protein CASSLGPSSGQYF.

This clonotype was counted at least ten times. This chain uses TRBV27 with TRBJ2-7; D uncertain. This CDR3 is built from 13 residues. Between the trimmed V and J ends, which lost 3 bases and 5 bases, there was a span of 11 bases. The germline gives CDR1 MNHEY, CDR2 SMNVEV (reference sequence). CDR3 sequence reads: CASSFREGNEQYF. In nucleotides, the CDR3 is TGTGCCAGCAGTTTCCGAGAAGGGAACGAGCAGTACTTC.

This chain uses TRBV28 with TRBJ2-1; 14 bases map to TRBD2. J was trimmed by 2 bases and V by 6 bases; bases with no gene match: 9. The CDR3 totals 18 residues. The germline V gene encodes CDR1 MDHEN and CDR2 SYDVKM. For the CDR3, the DNA is TGTGCCAGCAGCCCGGGGACTAGCGGGAGAACAACCTACAATGAGCAGTTCTTC. As protein: CASSPGTSGRTTYNEQFF.

The chain has TRBV30 and TRBJ1-2, with D unclear. The CDR3 consists of 14 residues. CDR1 is GTSNPN, CDR2 SVGIG, per germline (reference sequence). V was shortened by 4 bases and J by 0 bases, with 12 bases between the two germline ends. CDR3: CAWTGEPANYGYTF. In DNA, the CDR3 is TGTGCCTGGACCGGGGAACCGGCTAACTATGGCTACACCTTC.

This clonotype was detected ten times or more. The rearrangement joins TRBV5-1 to TRBJ2-7; 7 nucleotides align to TRBD1. The CDR3 has 14 amino acids. Germline CDR1 and CDR2: SGHRS and YFSETQ. J lost 5 bases, V lost 4 bases, and 9 bases had no gene match. The CDR3 coding sequence is TGCGCCAGCAGCATGGACAGGTGGACCCACGAGCAGTACTTC. Its translation: CASSMDRWTHEQYF.

This clonotype was recorded at least ten times. The chain recombines TRBV20-1 with TRBJ2-3, with 10 bases matching TRBD1. Germline values: CDR1 DFQATT, CDR2 SNEGSKA (reference sequence). The CDR3 totals 13 residues. The CDR3 bases are TGCAGGATGGACAGGGGGTCCACAGATACGCAGTATTTT. Translating it yields CRMDRGSTDTQYF.

This clonotype appeared many times. V gene TRBV29-1 combines with J gene TRBJ1-1, with D unclear. CDR3 length equals 12 residues. CDR1 and CDR2 (germline): SQVTM, ANQGSEA. Trimming removed 2 bases at V and 5 bases at J, with 9 bases between. CDR3: CSVERVGTEAFF. The CDR3 coding sequence is TGCAGCGTTGAAAGGGTGGGAACTGAAGCTTTCTTT.

This clonotype was detected ten times or more. The chain couples TRBV20-1 to TRBJ2-5, with TRBD2 as a possible D gene (5 bases). Germline V CDR1 and CDR2: DFQATT, SNEGSKA (reference sequence). V was shortened by 2 bases and J by 5 bases, with 12 bases between the two germline ends. The CDR3 runs 13 residues. CDR3 coding DNA: TGCAGTGCTAGAACCCCCCCGGGGGAGACCCAGTACTTC. Residues: CSARTPPGETQYF.

By share of the sample, this clonotype is medium-sized. The V gene is TRBV29-1, the J gene TRBJ2-1, with TRBD1 identical over 12 bases. The CDR3 is 13 residues long. The germline CDR1 and CDR2 sequences are SQVTM and ANQGSEA. J gave up 9 bases and V 6 bases, and 6 bases lay outside the gene matches. The CDR3 sequence: CSVRDRGQSEQFF. DNA for the CDR3: TGCAGCGTCCGGGACAGGGGGCAAAGTGAGCAGTTCTTC.

The sample holds many counts of this clonotype. The CDR3 reads CASSAGGYGYTF. The CDR3 DNA sequence: TGCGCCAGCAGCGCAGGGGGCTATGGCTACACCTTC. J is TRBJ1-2 and V is TRBV5-1, with 7 bases that match TRBD1. Trimming took 4 bases from V and 4 from J; bases not matched to a gene: 1. From germline, CDR1 is SGHRS and CDR2 YFSETQ. This CDR3 is built from 12 residues.

The rearrangement joins TRBV6-2 or TRBV6-3 to TRBJ2-7; 8 positions agree with TRBD2. From germline, CDR1 is MNHEY and CDR2 SVGEGT. V was clipped by 2 bases and J by 4 bases; unmatched bases: 10. The CDR3 spans 16 residues. The CDR3 region is CASSYSASGSRYEQYF. Here the CDR3 DNA reads TGTGCCAGCAGTTACAGTGCGAGCGGGAGTAGATACGAGCAGTACTTC.

This clonotype has at least ten counts. The V call is TRBV7-3, the J call TRBJ2-5; TRBD1 or TRBD2 may be the D gene (5 bases each). In germline, CDR1 is SGHTA, CDR2 FQGTGA. Trimming took 1 base from V and 5 from J, leaving 8 bases between them. The CDR3 is 13 amino acids. The CDR3 here is CASSLREGETQYF. Written as DNA, the CDR3 is TGTGCCAGCAGCTTAAGAGAGGGGGAGACCCAGTACTTC.

This clonotype was seen repeatedly, ten times or more. The chain combines TRBV4-1 with TRBJ1-2; D remains ambiguous. The V gene's germline CDR1 is MGHRA and CDR2 YSYEKL. V was trimmed by 1 base and J by 6 bases, leaving 18 bases between them. This CDR3 is built from 16 residues. This CDR3 is CASSQVSNRKKDGYTF. Written as DNA, the CDR3 is TGCGCCAGCAGCCAAGTATCGAACAGAAAGAAGGATGGCTACACCTTC.

This clonotype was found many times. The chain joins TRBV7-9 to TRBJ2-7; D unresolved. The V gene's germline CDR1 is SEHNR and CDR2 FQNEAQ (reference sequence). The CDR3 runs to 12 residues. Trimming removed 5 bases at V and 6 bases at J, with 11 bases between. The CDR3 spells CASSPQLLEQYF. The CDR3 nucleotides are TGTGCCAGCAGCCCGCAGCTCCTCGAGCAGTACTTC.

The table lists this clonotype with many counts. The chain carries TRBV20-1 and TRBJ2-7, with D perhaps assigned TRBD1 or TRBD2 (5 bases each). The germline V gene has CDR1 DFQATT and CDR2 SNEGSKA (reference sequence). This CDR3 region has 13 residues. Trimming left V 0 bases short and J 9 bases short, with 15 bases between. The CDR3 spells CSARDPGAQRQYF. The CDR3 DNA sequence: TGCAGTGCTAGAGATCCCGGGGCCCAGCGGCAGTACTTC.

A single count supports this clonotype. The rearrangement uses TRBV6-6 and TRBJ2-1; TRBD2 aligns across 11 bases. Looked up from germline, CDR1 is MNHNY and CDR2 is SVGAGI (reference sequence). The V gene end was trimmed by 5 bases and the J gene end by 3 bases; junction bases not matched to a gene: 6. This CDR3 is built from 16 residues. CDR3 bases: TGTGCCAGCAGTCGAACGGGACTAGCGGACTACAATGAGCAGTTCTTC. Amino acid sequence: CASSRTGLADYNEQFF.

This clonotype occurred many times. The CDR3 sequence is CAISDGSWEQYF. The CDR3 DNA reads as TGTGCCATCAGTGATGGGTCGTGGGAGCAGTACTTC. The rearrangement uses TRBV10-3 and TRBJ2-7, with D unclear. Deletions cut 3 bases from V and 7 bases from J, with 10 bases between. Germline CDR1 and CDR2: ENHRY and SYGVKD. This CDR3 comprises 12 residues.

This clonotype was counted at least ten times. The chain uses TRBV7-2 and TRBJ1-2, with TRBD1 matching over 7 bases. The V gene end was trimmed by 5 bases and the J gene end by 3 bases; junction bases not matched to a gene: 9. CDR1 is SGHTA and CDR2 is FQGNSA in the germline V gene. This CDR3 has 15 amino acids. The CDR3 protein is CASSLDTGAHYGYTF. The CDR3, as DNA: TGTGCCAGCAGCCTAGACACAGGGGCCCACTATGGCTACACCTTC.

The table lists this clonotype with many counts. The genes are TRBV6-1 and TRBJ2-3; TRBD2 aligns across 7 bases. Germline V gives CDR1 MNHNS, CDR2 SASEGT. The V and J ends lost 8 bases and 6 bases, in that order; junction bases with no gene match: 14. CDR3 length: 15 residues. The CDR3 nucleotides are TGTGCCAGCCGTGCTGCGGGAGTACCTTCGGATACGCAGTATTTT. Amino acid sequence: CASRAAGVPSDTQYF.